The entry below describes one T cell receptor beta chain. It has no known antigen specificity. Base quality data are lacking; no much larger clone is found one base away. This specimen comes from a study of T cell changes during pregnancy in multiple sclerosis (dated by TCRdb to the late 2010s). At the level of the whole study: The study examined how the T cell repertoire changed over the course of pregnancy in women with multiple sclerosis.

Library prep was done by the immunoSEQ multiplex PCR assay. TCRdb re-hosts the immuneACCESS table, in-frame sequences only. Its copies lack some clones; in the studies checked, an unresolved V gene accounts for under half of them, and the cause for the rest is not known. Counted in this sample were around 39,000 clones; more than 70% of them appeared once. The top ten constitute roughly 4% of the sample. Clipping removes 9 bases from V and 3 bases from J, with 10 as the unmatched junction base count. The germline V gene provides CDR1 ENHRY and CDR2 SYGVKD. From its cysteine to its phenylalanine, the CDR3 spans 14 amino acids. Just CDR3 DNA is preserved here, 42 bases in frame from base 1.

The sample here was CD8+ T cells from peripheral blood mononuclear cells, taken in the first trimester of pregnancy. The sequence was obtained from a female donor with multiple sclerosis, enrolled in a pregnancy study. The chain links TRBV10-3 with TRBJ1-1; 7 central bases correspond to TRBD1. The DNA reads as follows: TGTGCCATTGCCCTGGCCGGGACAGACACTGAAGCTTTCTTT. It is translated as CAIALAGTDTEAFF.